The clone carrying this T cell receptor (beta chain) was seen many times. Its antigen is not identified. For Graves' hyperthyroidism to be stable, ophthalmopathy could not progress within 18 months. The sample comes from a study of T cells in Graves' hyperthyroidism and ophthalmopathy. Study-wide results and caveats: Among clonotypes expanded in thyroid above 0.001, most were also found in blood. The model's output predicted ophthalmopathy at a median of about 5.9 months prior to onset.

It was RNA transcripts that yielded the amplified TCR beta CDR3 regions. The TCR CDR3 first-round RT-PCR relied on the HTBI primer set. TCRdb analysed the multiplex PCR reads with MiXCR anew, one entry per CDR3 protein. Here the sample spans around 340,000 distinct CDR3 sequences, approximately 14% being singletons. The germline CDR1 and CDR2 sequences are SEHNR and FQNEAQ (reference sequence). The CDR3 extends over 13 amino acids. V was trimmed by 9 bases and J by 4 bases, leaving 15 bases between them. Sequenced material: blood. V and J are TRBV7-9 and TRBJ2-5; D is undetermined. The clonotype comes from a woman in her twenties or thirties with Graves' hyperthyroidism. Here the CDR3 reads CASKPRRGETQYF. In DNA, the CDR3 is TGTGCCAGTAAGCCCCGACGCGGAGAGACCCAGTACTTC.